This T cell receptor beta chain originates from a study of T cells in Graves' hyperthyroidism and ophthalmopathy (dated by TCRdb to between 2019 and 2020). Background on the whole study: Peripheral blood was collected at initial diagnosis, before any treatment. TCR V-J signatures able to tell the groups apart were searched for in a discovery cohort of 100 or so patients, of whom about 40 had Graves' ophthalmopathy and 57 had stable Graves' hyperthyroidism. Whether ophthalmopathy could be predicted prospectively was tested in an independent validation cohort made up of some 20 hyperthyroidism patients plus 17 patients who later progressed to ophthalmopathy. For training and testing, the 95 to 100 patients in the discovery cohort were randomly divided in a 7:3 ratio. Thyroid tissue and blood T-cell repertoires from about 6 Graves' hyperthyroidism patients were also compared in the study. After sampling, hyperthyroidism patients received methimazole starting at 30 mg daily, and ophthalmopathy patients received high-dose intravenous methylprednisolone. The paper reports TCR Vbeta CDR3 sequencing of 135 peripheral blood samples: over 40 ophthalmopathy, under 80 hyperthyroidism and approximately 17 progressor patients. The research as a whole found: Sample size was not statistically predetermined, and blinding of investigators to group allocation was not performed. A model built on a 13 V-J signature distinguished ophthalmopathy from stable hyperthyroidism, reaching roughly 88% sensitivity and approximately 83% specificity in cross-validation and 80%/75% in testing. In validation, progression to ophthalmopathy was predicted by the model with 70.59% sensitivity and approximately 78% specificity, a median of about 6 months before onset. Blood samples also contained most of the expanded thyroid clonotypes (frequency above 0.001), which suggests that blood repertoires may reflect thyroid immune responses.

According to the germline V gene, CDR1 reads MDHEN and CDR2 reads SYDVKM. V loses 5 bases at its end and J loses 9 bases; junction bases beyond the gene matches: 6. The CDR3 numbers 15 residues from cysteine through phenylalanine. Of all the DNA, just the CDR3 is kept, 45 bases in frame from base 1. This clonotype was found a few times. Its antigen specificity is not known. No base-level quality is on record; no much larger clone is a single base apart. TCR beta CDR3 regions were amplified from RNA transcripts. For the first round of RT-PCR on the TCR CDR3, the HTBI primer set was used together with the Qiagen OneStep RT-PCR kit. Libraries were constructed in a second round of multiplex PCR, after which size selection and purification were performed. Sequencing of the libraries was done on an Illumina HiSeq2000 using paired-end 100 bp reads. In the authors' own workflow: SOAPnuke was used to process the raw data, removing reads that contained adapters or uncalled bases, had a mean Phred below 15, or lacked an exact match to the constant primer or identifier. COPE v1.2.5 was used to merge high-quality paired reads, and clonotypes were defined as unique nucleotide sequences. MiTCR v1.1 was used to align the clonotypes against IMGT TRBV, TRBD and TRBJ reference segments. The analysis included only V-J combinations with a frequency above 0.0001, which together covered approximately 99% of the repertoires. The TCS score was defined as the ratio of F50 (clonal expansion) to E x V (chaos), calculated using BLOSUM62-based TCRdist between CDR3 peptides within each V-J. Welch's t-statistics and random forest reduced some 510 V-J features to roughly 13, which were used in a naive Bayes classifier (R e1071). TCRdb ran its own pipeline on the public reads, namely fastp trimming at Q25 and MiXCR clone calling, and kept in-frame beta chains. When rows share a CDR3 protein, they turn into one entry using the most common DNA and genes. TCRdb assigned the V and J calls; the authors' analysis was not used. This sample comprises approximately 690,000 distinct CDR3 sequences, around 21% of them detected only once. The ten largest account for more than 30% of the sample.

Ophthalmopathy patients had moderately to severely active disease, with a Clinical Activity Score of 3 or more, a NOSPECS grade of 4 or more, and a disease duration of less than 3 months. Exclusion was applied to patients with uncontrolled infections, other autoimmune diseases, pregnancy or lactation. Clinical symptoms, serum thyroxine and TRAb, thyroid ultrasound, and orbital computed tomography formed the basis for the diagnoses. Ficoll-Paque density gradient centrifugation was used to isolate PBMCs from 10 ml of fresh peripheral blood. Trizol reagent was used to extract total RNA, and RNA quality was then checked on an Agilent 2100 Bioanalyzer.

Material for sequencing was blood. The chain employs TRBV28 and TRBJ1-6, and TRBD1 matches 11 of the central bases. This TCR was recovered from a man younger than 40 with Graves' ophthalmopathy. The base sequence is TGTGCCAGCAGTCTAAGGGACAGGGGGAGTTCACCCCTCCACTTT. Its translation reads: CASSLRDRGSSPLHF.